Here is one T cell receptor beta chain with its context. This clonotype was seen a few times. Its antigen is currently not known. Base-call qualities are not available, and no considerably larger clone is one nucleotide away. CDR1 and CDR2, looked up from the germline V gene, are SGHRS and YFSETQ. Including cysteine and phenylalanine, the CDR3 has 14 amino acids. The kept DNA is CDR3 alone, 42 bases in frame from the first base. V trim: 4 bases; J trim: 3 bases; unmatched bases: 4. These data belong to a study of T cells in Graves' hyperthyroidism and ophthalmopathy (dated by TCRdb to the late 2010s). About the investigation overall: To identify distinguishing TCR V-J signatures, a discovery cohort of about 100 patients was used, comprising some 43 with Graves' ophthalmopathy and around 57 with stable Graves' hyperthyroidism. In addition, the study compared T-cell repertoires in thyroid tissue and in blood from about 6 Graves' hyperthyroidism patients. Prospective prediction of ophthalmopathy was tested in an independent validation cohort consisting of 18 to 20 hyperthyroidism patients and approximately 16 patients who later progressed to ophthalmopathy. Following sampling, methimazole starting at 30 mg daily was given to hyperthyroidism patients, and high-dose intravenous methylprednisolone was given to ophthalmopathy patients. According to the paper, TCR Vbeta CDR3 sequencing was carried out on 135 peripheral blood samples, which came from 40 to 45 ophthalmopathy, 70 to 80 hyperthyroidism and around 17 progressor patients. The roughly 100 discovery patients were randomly divided into training and test sets at a 7:3 ratio.

The investigation overall reported the following: Sample size was not statistically predetermined, and investigators were not blinded to group allocation. Most expanded thyroid clonotypes (frequency above 0.001) were also detected in blood, a finding suggesting that blood repertoires may reflect thyroid immune responses. In validation, progression to ophthalmopathy was predicted by the model with more than 65% sensitivity and 72.22% specificity, a median of roughly 6 months before onset. A model built on a 13 V-J signature distinguished ophthalmopathy from stable hyperthyroidism, reaching 85% to 90% sensitivity and around 81% specificity in cross-validation and 80%/75% in testing.

Graves' hyperthyroidism was defined as stable when no progression to ophthalmopathy occurred over 18 months of follow-up. Hyperthyroidism patients were newly diagnosed, with disease duration under 2 months, and aged 18 to 65 years. Patients with uncontrolled infections, other autoimmune diseases, pregnancy or lactation were excluded. Diagnoses were based on clinical symptoms, serum thyroxine and TRAb, thyroid ultrasound and orbital computed tomography. Total RNA was extracted using Trizol reagent, and RNA quality was assessed on an Agilent 2100 Bioanalyzer. TCR beta CDR3 regions were amplified from RNA transcripts. The TCR CDR3 was subjected to a first round of RT-PCR using the HTBI primer set and the Qiagen OneStep RT-PCR kit. The libraries were constructed in a second round of multiplex PCR and then size-selected and purified. Paired-end sequencing of the libraries was performed with 100 bp reads on an Illumina HiSeq2000. Turning to the authors' computational methods: SOAPnuke was used to process the raw data, throwing out any read that contained adapters or uncalled bases, had a mean Phred below 15, or lacked an exact constant-primer or identifier match. COPE v1.2.5 was used to merge high-quality paired reads, and clonotypes were defined as unique nucleotide sequences. MiTCR v1.1 was used to align the clonotypes against IMGT TRBV, TRBD and TRBJ reference segments. Only V-J combinations with frequency above 0.0001, covering 98% to 99.2% of repertoires, were analysed. A TCS score was defined as the ratio between F50 (clonal expansion) and ExV (chaos), using BLOSUM62-based TCRdist between CDR3 peptides within each V-J. Welch's t-statistics and random forest reduced fewer than 600 V-J features to 13, which were used in a naive Bayes classifier (R e1071). TCRdb passed the public sequencing reads through fastp at Q25 and MiXCR, retaining productive beta sequences. Rows matching on CDR3 protein sequence are summarized as one entry with the most common DNA and genes. TCRdb, rather than the study authors, made the V and J calls. In this sample the table shows just over 550,000 distinct CDR3 sequences, more than 45% of which occur a single time. 8.2% of the sample lies in the top ten.

Specimen: peripheral blood or thyroid tissue (not recorded which). The clonotype originates from a woman aged 18 to 35 with Graves' hyperthyroidism. Donor details come from another sample of the same person, matched by shared clones. The V gene is TRBV5-1 and the J gene is TRBJ1-5, and 7 junctional nucleotides match TRBD1. The CDR3 region reads CASSKTGINQPQHF. The nucleotide sequence reads TGCGCCAGCAGCAAGACAGGGATCAATCAGCCCCAGCATTTT.